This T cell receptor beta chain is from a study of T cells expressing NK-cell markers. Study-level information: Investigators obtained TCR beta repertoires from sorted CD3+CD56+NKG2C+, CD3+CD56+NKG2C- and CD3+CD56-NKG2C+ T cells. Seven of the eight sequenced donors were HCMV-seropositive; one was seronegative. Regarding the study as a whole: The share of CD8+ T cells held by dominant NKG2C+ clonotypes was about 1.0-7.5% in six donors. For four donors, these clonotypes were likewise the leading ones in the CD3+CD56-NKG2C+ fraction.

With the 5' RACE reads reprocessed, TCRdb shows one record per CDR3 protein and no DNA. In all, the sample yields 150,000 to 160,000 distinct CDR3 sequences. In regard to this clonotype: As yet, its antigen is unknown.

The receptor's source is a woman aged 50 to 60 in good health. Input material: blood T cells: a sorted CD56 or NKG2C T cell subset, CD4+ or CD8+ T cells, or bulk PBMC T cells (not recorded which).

CDR3 region: CASSTPDRPYEQYF. V usage is TRBV7-6 and J usage is TRBJ2-7; TCRdb names TRBD1, which stays unverified in the absence of DNA. The CDR3 runs to 14 residues. CDR1 and CDR2 from the germline V gene are SGHVS and FNYEAQ.